This entry lists 15 T cell receptor beta chains sequenced from one sample in a study of tumor and adjacent non-tumor tissue in lung cancer. RNA was extracted from bulk tissue without any cell sorting. The normal lung tissue was taken more than 3 cm from the tumor edge. The library came from three nested PCR rounds adapted from ARM-PCR protocols. TCRdb reanalysed the multiplex PCR reads using MiXCR and keeps one entry per CDR3 protein. The data contain around 60,000 distinct CDR3 sequences, around 64% of them seen just once; the ten biggest clones take up about 31%. The sequenced material came from distant non-tumor lung tissue. The receptors here all came from a man between 65 and 85 years old with non-small cell lung cancer.

As concerns this clonotype: Germline and junction disagree at one end, which may indicate a read error. CDR3 DNA sequence: TGTGCCGGCAGCTTAAAGATTGACGATAGCAATCAGCCCCAGCATTTT. Residues: CAGSLKIDDSNQPQHF. The chain recombines TRBV11-2 with TRBJ1-5; no firm D call. CDR3 length: 16 amino acids. Germline V gives CDR1 SGHAT, CDR2 FQNNGV.

This clonotype has only a few counts. The gene calls are TRBV5-6 and TRBJ2-7; unclear D gene. There are 15 residues in the CDR3. Germline V gene data show CDR1 as SGHDT and CDR2 as YYEEEE. V lost 1 base to trimming and J lost 0 bases, with 11 bases between them. The CDR3 bases are TGTGCCAGCAGCTTGAGGGCTTCCTACTCCTACGAGCAGTACTTC. As protein: CASSLRASYSYEQYF.

The chain uses TRBV18 and TRBJ2-2; either TRBD1 or TRBD2 may fit D (5 bases each). The V end lost 10 bases, the J end lost 2 bases, and 20 bases lay between the germline ends. The CDR3 contains 16 residues. From germline, CDR1 is KGHSH and CDR2 LQKENI. CDR3 DNA: TGTGCCACCTACCCCACCCTTGGGGGTAACACCGGGGAGCTGTTTTTT. Protein product: CATYPTLGGNTGELFF.

This chain uses TRBV11-2 with TRBJ2-2, with unresolved D. The germline V gene has CDR1 SGHAT and CDR2 FQNNGV. This CDR3 has 16 residues. V was pared by 0 bases and J by 6 bases, with 14 bases between. CDR3 amino acids: CASSLDRSASAGELFF. CDR3 nucleotides: TGTGCCAGCAGCTTAGATAGATCAGCCTCGGCCGGGGAGCTGTTTTTT.

Of note for this clonotype: A clone one base away is much larger, so this may be a read error. The V gene is TRBV5-6, the J gene TRBJ2-5; 7 bases agree with TRBD2. Germline V gene sequence: CDR1 SGHDT, CDR2 YYEEEE. V was pared by 4 bases and J by 5 bases, with 14 bases of the junction left unmatched. The length of the CDR3 is 16 residues. In DNA, the CDR3 is TGTGCCAGCAGCACACTTGGGCACGGGAGGACTGAGACCCAGTACTTC. It yields the protein CASSTLGHGRTETQYF. Full variable domain (remainder filled in from reference TRBV5-6 and TRBJ2-5): DAGVTQSPTHLIKTRGQQVTLRCSPKSGHDTVSWYQQALGQGPQFIFQYYEEEERQRGNFPDRFSGHQFPNYSSELNVNALLLGDSALYLCASSTLGHGRTETQYFGPGTRLLVL.

This clonotype was found many times. The chain employs TRBV6-6 and TRBJ1-5; D not resolved. Germline CDR1 reads MNHNY; CDR2 reads SVGAGI (reference sequence). This CDR3 is 13 amino acids long. V gave up 0 bases and J gave up 5 bases, with 5 bases separating them. CDR3 nucleotides: TGTGCCAGCAGTTACTCTATCTATCAGCCCCAGCATTTT. Encoded protein: CASSYSIYQPQHF.

On this clonotype itself: With a much larger clone just one base away, this may be a read error. The CDR3 DNA sequence: TGTGCCAGCAGCTTGTGGGGCAAGACAAGCACCGGGGAGCTGTTTTTT. Translation: CASSLWGKTSTGELFF. The rearrangement joins TRBV5-6 to TRBJ2-2; weak D call: TRBD1 (5 bases). V lost 1 base and J 4 bases, leaving 14 bases between the germline ends. This CDR3 comprises 16 residues. Germline V gene data show CDR1 as SGHDT and CDR2 as YYEEEE.

This clonotype came up once. A junction end diverges from the germline sequence, so it may reflect a read error. The chain recombines TRBV12-3 or TRBV12-4 with TRBJ2-3, with D unresolved. The CDR3 contains 14 residues. This CDR3 is CASSASAIPDTQYF. The DNA of the CDR3 is TGTGCCAGCAGCGCGAGTGCCATCCCAGATACACAGTATTTT.

This clonotype was seen more than once but under ten times. The V call is TRBV7-9, the J call TRBJ2-2, with 8 positions matching TRBD1. Germline assignment: CDR1 SEHNR and CDR2 FQNEAQ (reference sequence). The V gene end was trimmed by 1 base and the J gene end by 7 bases; junction bases not matched to a gene: 5. The CDR3 covers 15 residues. The CDR3 region is CASSLVGQGGGELFF. DNA for the CDR3: TGTGCCAGCAGCTTAGTTGGACAGGGCGGCGGGGAGCTGTTTTTT.

This clonotype has at least ten counts. The rearrangement uses TRBV6-1 and TRBJ2-5; 13 bases fit TRBD2. The germline V gene encodes CDR1 MNHNS and CDR2 SASEGT. The CDR3 sequence is 15 residues long. With 11 bases clipped from V and 5 bases from J, the junction kept 11 bases outside the gene matches. The CDR3 DNA is TGTGCCGCCTGGGAACTAGCGGGAGGGCCTGAGACCCAGTACTTC. Protein: CAAWELAGGPETQYF.

The rearrangement uses TRBV20-1 and TRBJ2-3, with 8 bases lining up with TRBD2. Germline V CDR1 and CDR2: DFQATT, SNEGSKA (reference sequence). The CDR3 has 14 amino acids. Trimming cost V 1 base and J 3 bases; bases outside gene matches: 3. For the CDR3, the DNA is TGCAGTGCTAGAGGCGGGGGGATTACAGATACGCAGTATTTT. This translates into CSARGGGITDTQYF.

This clonotype has at least ten counts. The chain recombines TRBV20-1 with TRBJ2-5; D may correspond to TRBD1 or TRBD2 (6 bases each). In germline, CDR1 is DFQATT, CDR2 SNEGSKA (reference sequence). V was pared by 5 bases and J by 7 bases, with 17 bases between. CDR3 length: 13 residues. The CDR3: CSAGTLGGVTQYF. CDR3 bases: TGCAGTGCTGGGACCCTGGGGGGCGTGACCCAGTACTTC.

Notes on this clonotype: Likely a read error: the CDR3 ends without its conserved phenylalanine or tryptophan. The DNA is omitted, as the CDR3 cannot be located on it reliably, and the CDR3 follows TCRdb's listing. The gene calls are TRBV6-4 and TRBJ2-4; TRBD2, as called in the table, went unchecked against the DNA. Germline V gives CDR1 MRHNA, CDR2 SNTAGT. The CDR3 is 14 amino acids in total, end residues counted. This chain's CDR3 is CASSVSGRARIRYL.

This clonotype occurred many times. The V and J genes are TRBV20-1 and TRBJ1-2, with TRBD1 as a possible D gene (5 bases). This CDR3 is 11 amino acids long. Germline-derived CDR1 and CDR2 are DFQATT and SNEGSKA (reference sequence). Trimming took 6 bases from V and 7 from J, leaving 12 bases between them. CDR3: CSAPGEGGYTF. As DNA, the CDR3 is TGCAGTGCCCCGGGGGAGGGTGGCTACACCTTC.

This clonotype was seen a few times. A much larger clone sits a single nucleotide away, making a read error possible. The chain uses TRBV6-1 and TRBJ2-7; D ambiguous. Between the trimmed V and J ends, which lost 8 bases and 2 bases, there was a span of 7 bases. CDR1 and CDR2 from the germline V gene are MNHNS and SASEGT. This CDR3 region has 11 residues. The CDR3 DNA reads TGTGCCAGCGACCGACCCTACGAGCAGTACTTC. This sequence encodes CASDRPYEQYF.